Given below is one T cell receptor (beta chain) in context. What it binds is not known. The entry originates in a study of cytomegalovirus exposure and HLA in healthy donors. Overall study results and limits: Association of a missense DCLRE1C variant with TCR beta V- and J-gene trimming was reported in a later analysis. Specificity of a few CMV-associated chains for CMV antigens was verified in vitro. Roughly uniform sequencing depth across donors was assumed, possibly incorrectly. Most likely, a cluster of highly shared sequence variants arose as a sequencing artifact.

Germline assignment: CDR1 MGHRA and CDR2 YSYEKL. The CDR3 is 16 residues long. Trimming left V 1 base short and J 2 bases short, with 15 bases between. The PCR had 60 Vbeta and 13 Jbeta primers. The data were produced by immunoSEQ multiplex PCR, yet TCRdb's version contains in-frame clones alone and is incomplete. This table has about 180,000 clones, 75% to 90% appearing once. Sequencing was performed on PBMCs. The chain uses TRBV4-1 and TRBJ2-7; a possible D gene is TRBD2 (6 bases). The origin of this receptor is a girl aged 5 to 17 in good health and CMV-seropositive. The CDR3: CASSQVPGSRAYEQYF. The CDR3 DNA sequence: TGCGCCAGCAGCCAAGTCCCCGGGAGTAGGGCCTACGAGCAGTACTTC.